The T cell receptor (beta chain) described here comes from a study of molecular identifiers for immune sequencing clone quantification (dated by TCRdb to 2017 to 2018). Concerning the study at large: For a replicate experiment, the RNA from either approximately 20,000 or 100,000 naive CD8 T cells was divided into five aliquots, and four of those aliquots went on to sequencing. CD8 T cells were used in a methods study to benchmark molecular-identifier clustering-based TCR repertoire sequencing (MIDCIRS) and TCR RNA copy counting. Broad study findings and their caveats: Without barcode sub-clustering, chimeric consensus sequences inflated TCR diversity; chimeras reached as high as 47%. Clones above 20 RNA copies held over 99% of molecules in CMV-specific effector cells but under 1% in naive cells. Highly expanded clone sizes could be underestimated if identical TCR molecules share a barcode. Modeling indicated approximately 3.2 TCR RNA copies recovered per cell, compared with 9 to 10 by digital PCR, which implies a capture efficiency of approximately 30%. Spiked-in Jurkat TCR RNA equivalent to a single cell was reported to be detectable even among more than 900,000 naive CD8 T cells. The naive libraries included spiked-in Jurkat TCR RNA (about 9 copies' worth), and this Jurkat TCR RNA is not part of the donor repertoire.

The library was made by PCR. The sequencer listed for this sample is Illumina HiSeq 4000. Bulk TCR libraries were made following a previously described method, with the TCR primers given in Table S5. Total RNA was purified with the Qiagen AllPrep DNA/RNA kit. Before analysis, reads from multiple sequencing runs of the same library were pooled. In the authors' own workflow: Reads were retained only if an exact TCR constant sequence was present, and the retained reads were trimmed to 150 nt and grouped according to their 12-nt molecular barcodes. Reads in each barcode group were sub-clustered using a 15% Levenshtein threshold, and a quality-weighted consensus sequence was built for each RNA molecule. Non-functional sequences were removed, as were lower-count sequences one edit away from another. Based on a fit of two negative binomial distributions, barcode sub-clusters having less than 20% of the maximum read count were discarded. Through fastp at Q25 and MiXCR, TCRdb rebuilt clones from the public reads, retaining in-frame beta chains. Rows with one shared CDR3 protein collapse into an entry with the most common genes and DNA. It is TCRdb's table, rather than the study itself, that gives the V and J calls and clone size. This sample comprises about 68,000 distinct CDR3 sequences, over 15% of them detected only once. Together, the top ten hold around 1.5% of the sample.

Libraries of naive CD8 T cells were built from about 21,000 to 970,000 sorted cells, with 10%, 30% or 50% of the purified RNA used. On a BD FACSAria II, naive CD8 T cells were FACS-sorted as CD8+CD4-CCR7+CD45RA+ and collected into RLT Plus buffer. To test detection sensitivity, Jurkat RNA equal to ten TCR copies was added to samples of roughly 18,000-1,100,000 naive CD8 T cells. Enrichment of CD8 T cells was done with RosetteSep CD8+ T Cell Enrichment Cocktail plus Ficoll-Paque, and ACK red cell lysis came afterward. Counted from cysteine to phenylalanine, this CDR3 has 16 amino acids. CDR3 DNA is the only sequence kept; it has 48 bases, read in frame from the first base. The germline V gene supplies CDR1 SNHLY and CDR2 FYNNEI. Here V drops 1 base and J drops 4 bases, and the junction holds 8 bases not matched to any gene. This clonotype has ten or more counts. The antigen it recognizes is unknown. No base quality values were provided; no much bigger clone lies one nucleotide off.

The chain joins TRBV2 to TRBJ1-2; 8 nucleotides in the junction match TRBD1. Material: naive CD8+ T cells from blood, with Jurkat cell RNA spiked in. The cell subset or site label, read with the paper, signifies: FACS-sorted CD8+CD4-CCR7+CD45RA+ naive T cells. The clonotype comes from a human donor in good health. Some libraries in this study had Jurkat cell RNA spiked in. The CDR3 reads CASSEEYQGAGYGYTF. The base sequence is TGTGCCAGCAGTGAAGAATATCAGGGGGCAGGCTATGGCTACACCTTC.